This TCR beta chain was captured by sequencing in a study of blood T cell repertoires in COVID-19. Overall study context: COVID-19 samples collected from the United States, Italy and Spain covered acute and convalescent phases. T cells, B-cell-depleted T cells, or PBMCs supplied cDNA or gDNA.

A few counts support this clone. The CDR3 loop spans 15 amino acids. V dropped 0 bases and J dropped 3; count of bases not matched to a gene: 3. Germline V gene data show CDR1 as MNHNS and CDR2 as SASEGT. As processed by the authors: Counts of nucleated cells, estimated from reference gene primer amplification, were obtained. TCRdb keeps only in-frame clones here, not all; method: immunoSEQ multiplex PCR. V and J calls plus clone size are reproduced from that table; the DNA served to infer D and trimming. Here the sample spans fewer than 700,000 clones, about 89% being singletons. Material: peripheral blood. J is TRBJ2-3 and V is TRBV6-1; 7 bases are shared with TRBD2. The sequence was obtained from a woman in her forties or fifties with COVID-19, enrolled during active disease. The CDR3 DNA reads TGTGCCAGCAGTGAAGCCTTCGGGGGGACAGATACGCAGTATTTT. Protein product: CASSEAFGGTDTQYF.